This T cell receptor (beta chain) was sequenced for a study of blood T cell repertoires in COVID-19. Study context: Whether acute or convalescent, the COVID-19 samples came from the United States, Italy and Spain. PBMCs, B-cell-depleted T cells, or T cells provided the cDNA or gDNA that made up the material.

This clone was seen more than once but under ten times. As handled by the study authors: By means of reference gene primer amplification, nucleated cell counts were estimated. Measured with immunoSEQ multiplex PCR; TCRdb has only the in-frame clones, and not every one. V and J calls and clone size are as listed in that table; D and trimming were resolved from the DNA. The table lists about 150,000 clones, just under 85% of them singletons. V was clipped by 5 bases and J by 5 bases; unmatched bases: 7. This CDR3 comprises 15 residues. Germline lookup yields CDR1 LGHDT and CDR2 YNNKEL (reference sequence).

The sequenced material came from peripheral blood. The receptor comes from a woman aged 60-75 years with acute or convalescent COVID-19. The chain has TRBV3-1 (or the pseudogene TRBV3-2) and TRBJ1-5; 9 nucleotides align to TRBD1. The CDR3 loop reads CASSATGQGDQPQHF. The CDR3 nucleotides read TGTGCCAGCAGCGCCACGGGACAGGGAGATCAGCCCCAGCATTTT.